The entry that follows covers one T cell receptor (beta chain) sequence. Its antigen is still unknown. Per the germline V gene, CDR1 is SEHNR and CDR2 is FQNEAQ (reference sequence). J was trimmed by 4 bases and V by 3 bases; bases with no gene match: 5. This CDR3 has 15 residues. By quantitative 5'-RACE with molecular barcodes, the TCR beta libraries were made. TCRdb re-called the 5' RACE reads through MiXCR, storing one row per CDR3 protein. The table records around 770,000 distinct CDR3 sequences, roughly 19% of them present only once. These data come from a study of CD8 T cells in ankylosing spondylitis. Findings and caveats of the study: Among TCR beta sequences, a motif of several highly homologous variants appeared characteristic of ankylosing spondylitis blood. The authors reported significant enrichment of disease-linked clones in matched ankylosing spondylitis synovial fluid.

V gene TRBV7-9 combines with J gene TRBJ2-7, with TRBD2 identical over 11 bases. Sample: blood, either unsorted or a sorted T cell fraction (not recorded which). The clonotype comes from a male donor with ankylosing spondylitis. Here the CDR3 DNA reads TGTGCCAGCAGCTTCGTTGGGACTAGCGGTTACGAGCAGTACTTC. This encodes CASSFVGTSGYEQYF.